A single sample is the source of the 2 T cell receptor beta chains below, sequenced in a study of shared clonotypes between healthy human individuals. The data were produced by immunoSEQ multiplex PCR, yet TCRdb's version contains in-frame clones alone and is incomplete. The sample has about 1.1 million clones; 70% to 80% are singletons. Specimen: memory CD4+ T cells from PBMCs. Subset noted: CD45RA-negative fraction. The source of these receptors is a man younger than 35 in good health. Some clones in this sample may be carry-over from other donors' samples.

The table lists this clone with a few counts. The rearrangement links TRBV6-1 to TRBJ1-5, with a possible D match to TRBD1 (6 bases). CDR1 is MNHNS and CDR2 is SASEGT in the germline V gene. The CDR3 length is 13 residues. Trimming left V 5 bases short and J 4 bases short, with 9 bases between. For the CDR3, the DNA is TGTGCCAGCAGTCACAGGGATAATCAGCCCCAGCATTTT. It yields the protein CASSHRDNQPQHF.

V and J are TRBV6-1 and TRBJ2-1, with 8 bases that match TRBD2. CDR1 is MNHNS and CDR2 is SASEGT in the germline V gene. The CDR3 length is 11 residues. V lost 9 bases and J lost 16; bases outside the gene matches: 11. The CDR3 DNA follows: TGTGCCAGTAGGTCGGGACTAGATCAATTCTTC. It yields the protein CASRSGLDQFF.